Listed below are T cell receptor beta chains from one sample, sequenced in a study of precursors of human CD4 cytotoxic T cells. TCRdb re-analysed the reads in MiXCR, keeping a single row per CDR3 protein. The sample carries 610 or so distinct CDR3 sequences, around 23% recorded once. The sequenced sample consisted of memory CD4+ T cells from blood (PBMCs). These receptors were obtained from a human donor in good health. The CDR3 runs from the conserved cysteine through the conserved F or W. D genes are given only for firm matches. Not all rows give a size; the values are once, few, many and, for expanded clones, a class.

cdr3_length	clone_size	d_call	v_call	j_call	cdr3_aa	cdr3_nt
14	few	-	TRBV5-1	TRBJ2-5	CASSQTGLHPDQYF	TGCGCCAGCAGCCAGACAGGACTCCACCCGGACCAGTACTTC
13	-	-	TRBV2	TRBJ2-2	CASSIDLAGELFF	TGTGCCAGCAGTATAGACTTAGCCGGGGAGCTGTTTTTT
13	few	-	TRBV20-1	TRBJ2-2	CSAPTPNTGELFF	TGCAGTGCTCCTACCCCGAACACCGGGGAGCTGTTTTTT
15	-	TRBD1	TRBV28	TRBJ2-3	CASSLSGQGTDTQYF	TGTGCCAGCAGTTTATCGGGACAGGGGACAGATACGCAGTATTTT
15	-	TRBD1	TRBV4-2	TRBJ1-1	CASSQAGQLNTEAFF	TGTGCCAGCAGCCAAGCGGGACAGCTGAACACTGAAGCTTTCTTT
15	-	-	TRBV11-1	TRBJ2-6	CASSPRSTGANVLTF	TGTGCCAGCAGCCCCCGTTCCACTGGGGCCAACGTCCTGACTTTC
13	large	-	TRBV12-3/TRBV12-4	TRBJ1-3	CASSFASGNTIYF	TGTGCCAGCAGTTTCGCCTCTGGAAACACCATATATTTT
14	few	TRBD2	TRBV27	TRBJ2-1	CASSFLLAGGEQFF	TGTGCCAGCAGTTTCCTACTAGCGGGAGGTGAGCAGTTCTTC
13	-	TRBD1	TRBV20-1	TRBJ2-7	CSPLRDRAHEQYF	TGCAGTCCCCTCCGGGACAGGGCCCACGAGCAGTACTTC
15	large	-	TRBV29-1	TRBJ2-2	CSVDEGLGVTGELFF	TGCAGCGTTGATGAGGGTCTAGGTGTGACCGGGGAGCTGTTTTTT
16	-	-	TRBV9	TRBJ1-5	CASSSGGPVSNQPQHF	TGTGCCAGCAGCTCCGGGGGACCCGTAAGCAATCAGCCCCAGCATTTT
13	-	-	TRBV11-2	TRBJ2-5	CASSPGLGETQYF	TGTGCCAGCAGTCCCGGGTTGGGGGAGACCCAGTACTTC
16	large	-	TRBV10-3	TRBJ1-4	CAISEFLRGTNEKLFF	TGTGCCATCAGTGAGTTTCTGCGGGGAACTAATGAAAAACTGTTTTTT
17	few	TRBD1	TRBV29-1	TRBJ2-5	CSVEAGRDRLFQETQYF	TGCAGCGTTGAAGCCGGTCGGGACAGGCTATTTCAAGAGACCCAGTACTTC
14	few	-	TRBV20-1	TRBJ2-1	CSPLVSRGSNEQFF	TGCAGTCCTCTTGTTTCCCGAGGGTCCAATGAGCAGTTCTTC
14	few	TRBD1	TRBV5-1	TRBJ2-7	CASGTGTGYMEQYF	TGCGCCAGCGGAACCGGGACAGGGTATATGGAGCAGTACTTC
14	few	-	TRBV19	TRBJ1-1	CASTHLGQNTEAFF	TGTGCCAGTACCCACCTCGGACAGAACACTGAAGCTTTCTTT
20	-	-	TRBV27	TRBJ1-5	CASSYKSPGREDLSNQPQHF	TGTGCCAGCAGTTACAAATCACCAGGGCGGGAGGACCTTAGCAATCAGCCCCAGCATTTT
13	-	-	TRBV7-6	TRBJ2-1	CASSLVMATEQFF	TGTGCCAGCAGCTTAGTAATGGCCACAGAGCAGTTCTTC
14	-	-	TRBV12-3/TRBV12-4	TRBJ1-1	CASSLRRVNTEAFF	TGTGCCAGCAGCCTCCGGAGGGTGAACACTGAAGCTTTCTTT
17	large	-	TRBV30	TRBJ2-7	CAWSVPRVGTFAYEQYF	TGTGCCTGGAGTGTTCCCCGCGTTGGGACTTTTGCCTACGAGCAGTACTTC
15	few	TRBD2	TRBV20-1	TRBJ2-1	CSAESGTTLYNEQFF	TGCAGTGCTGAATCCGGGACTACCCTTTACAATGAGCAGTTCTTC
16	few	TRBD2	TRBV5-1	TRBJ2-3	CASGLRGAGEKDTQYF	TGCGCCAGCGGACTACGGGGAGCGGGAGAAAAAGATACGCAGTATTTT
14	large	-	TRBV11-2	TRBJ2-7	CASSFSTGTYEQYF	TGTGCCAGCAGCTTTTCGACTGGAACCTACGAGCAGTACTTC
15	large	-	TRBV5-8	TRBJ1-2	CASSLGLGAHYGYTF	TGTGCCAGCAGCTTAGGCCTGGGAGCCCACTATGGCTACACCTTC
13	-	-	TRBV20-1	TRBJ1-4	CSASLRLNEKLFF	TGCAGTGCTAGCCTGCGCCTTAATGAAAAACTGTTTTTT
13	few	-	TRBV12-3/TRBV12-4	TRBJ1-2	CASRTRTVDGYTF	TGTGCCAGCAGGACCCGGACAGTGGATGGCTACACCTTC
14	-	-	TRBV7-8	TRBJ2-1	CASSPRLRYNEQFF	TGTGCCAGCAGTCCTAGACTGCGCTACAATGAGCAGTTCTTC
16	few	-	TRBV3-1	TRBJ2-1	CASSQGSRSDQNEQFF	TGTGCCAGCAGCCAAGGCAGCCGGAGCGATCAGAATGAGCAGTTCTTC
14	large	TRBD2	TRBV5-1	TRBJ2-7	CASTLSSGNYEQYF	TGCGCCAGCACTTTGTCTAGCGGGAACTACGAGCAGTACTTC
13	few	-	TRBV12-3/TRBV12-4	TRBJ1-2	CASTLGHGHGYTF	TGTGCCAGCACCCTAGGGCATGGCCATGGCTACACCTTC
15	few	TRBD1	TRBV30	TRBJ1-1	CACPGQGTMNTEAFF	TGTGCCTGCCCGGGACAGGGGACCATGAACACTGAAGCTTTCTTT
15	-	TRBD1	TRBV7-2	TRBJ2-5	CASSSPGTGEETQYF	TGTGCCAGCAGTTCTCCCGGGACAGGGGAGGAGACCCAGTACTTC
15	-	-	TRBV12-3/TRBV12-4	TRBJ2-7	CASSFLGADWNEQYF	TGTGCCAGCAGTTTCCTTGGTGCTGATTGGAACGAGCAGTACTTC
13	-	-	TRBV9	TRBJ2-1	CASSVGAYNEQFF	TGTGCCAGCAGCGTAGGGGCCTACAATGAGCAGTTCTTC
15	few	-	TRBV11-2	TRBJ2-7	CASSAGQVNSYEQYF	TGTGCCAGCAGCGCGGGGCAGGTTAACTCCTACGAGCAGTACTTC
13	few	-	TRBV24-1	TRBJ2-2	CATSDSFTGELFF	TGTGCCACCAGTGATTCCTTCACCGGGGAGCTGTTTTTT
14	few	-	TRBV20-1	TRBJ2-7	CSARWWLGTYEQYF	TGCAGTGCTAGATGGTGGTTAGGAACCTACGAGCAGTACTTC
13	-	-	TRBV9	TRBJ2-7	CASSADLPAEQYF	TGTGCCAGCAGCGCCGACCTTCCAGCGGAGCAGTACTTC
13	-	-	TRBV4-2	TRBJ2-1	CASSQDRPFEQFF	TGTGCCAGCAGCCAAGATCGGCCGTTTGAGCAGTTCTTC
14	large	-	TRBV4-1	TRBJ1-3	CASGQPISGNTIYF	TGCGCCAGCGGCCAGCCCATCTCTGGAAACACCATATATTTT
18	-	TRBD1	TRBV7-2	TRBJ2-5	CASSLGRASDRGGETQYF	TGTGCCAGCAGCTTAGGACGGGCTAGCGACAGGGGGGGGGAGACCCAGTACTTC
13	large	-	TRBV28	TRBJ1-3	CASSSASGNTIYF	TGTGCCAGCAGTTCGGCCTCTGGAAACACCATATATTTT
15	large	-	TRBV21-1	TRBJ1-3	CASQPRTSSGNTIYF	TGTGCCAGTCAACCTAGGACCAGCTCTGGAAACACCATATATTTT
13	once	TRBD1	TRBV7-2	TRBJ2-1	CASSSDRGGEQFF	TGTGCCAGCAGCTCTGACAGGGGGGGTGAGCAGTTCTTC
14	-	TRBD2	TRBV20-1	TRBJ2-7	CSAREASGVYEQDF	TGCAGTGCTAGAGAGGCTAGCGGAGTCTACGAGCAGGACTTC
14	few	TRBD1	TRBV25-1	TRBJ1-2	CASRKGQGTYGYTF	TGTGCCAGCAGAAAAGGACAGGGGACGTATGGCTACACCTTC
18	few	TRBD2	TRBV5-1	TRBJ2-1	CASSFLPPGTSGYNEQFF	TGCGCCAGCAGCTTTCTCCCTCCCGGGACTAGCGGGTACAATGAGCAGTTCTTC